This TCR beta chain was recorded in a study of cytomegalovirus exposure and HLA in healthy donors. A multiplex PCR was run with 60 Vbeta primers and 13 Jbeta primers. Libraries were prepared by immunoSEQ multiplex PCR; TCRdb keeps only in-frame clonotypes and omits some of them. Here the sample spans some 90,000 clones, around 79% being singletons. Study-level points and caveats: A previous analysis found most TCR beta V segments productive roughly 87% or roughly 30% of the time. A later look showed TCR association rates differing by HLA locus, highest for DRB1 and lowest for HLA-C. It was confirmed in vitro that three of the CMV-associated chains were specific for CMV antigens.

This clone came up a few times. Its target is unknown. The specimen was PBMCs. The TCR originated in a female donor in good health and CMV-seropositive.

The CDR3 DNA reads TGTGCCAGCAGTTACTCGGCTCACTCCTACGAGCAGTACTTC. Translated, it gives CASSYSAHSYEQYF. This chain links TRBV6-5 with TRBJ2-7; D is undetermined. Trimming pared 0 bases from V and 0 bases from J, leaving 6 bases between. The CDR3 spans 14 residues. The germline CDR1 and CDR2 sequences are MNHEY and SVGAGI.